This T cell receptor beta chain derives from a study of cytomegalovirus exposure and HLA in healthy donors. The study, taken as a whole, reports: An ancestry cluster, one associated with Asian ancestry, reportedly showed fewer N-insertions than the approximately 670-donor mean in a later analysis.

PCR employed 60 Vbeta and 13 Jbeta primers. How the authors handled the data: In a later analysis, some 10 million of tens of millions of unique beta chains occurred in at least two donors. The protocol was immunoSEQ multiplex PCR, while the TCRdb copy is restricted to in-frame clones and leaves out a portion. V, J and clone size are those of that table, while D and trimming were read from the DNA. The table records 100,000 to 150,000 clones, around four fifths of them present only once. The trim removed 1 base at V and 5 bases at J, leaving 5 bases unmatched. From germline, CDR1 is MNHNY and CDR2 SVGAGI (reference sequence). The CDR3 contains 14 residues. Notes on this clone: Its specificity is unknown.

Material: PBMCs. The TCR comes from a boy between 10 and 17 years old in good health and CMV-seronegative. The chain links TRBV6-6 to TRBJ2-7; 7 nucleotides line up with TRBD1. The CDR3: CASSYLVGGHEQYF. CDR3 sequence (DNA): TGTGCCAGCAGTTACTTAGTAGGGGGCCACGAGCAGTACTTC.